A single sample gave rise to the 10 T cell receptor beta chains below, sequenced in a study of CD8+CD57+ T cells in acquired aplastic anemia. Using genomic DNA as the template, TCR beta VDJ and CDR3 profiling was carried out. TCRdb re-called the reads with MiXCR, one entry per CDR3 protein. This table has about 120,000 distinct CDR3 sequences, under 60% appearing once. Patients chosen for sequencing had shown CD8+CD57+ cell expansion by flow cytometry. Input material: sorted CD4+, CD8+, or CD8+CD57+ T cells (not recorded which) from PBMCs. The receptors shown here come from a human donor with aplastic anemia.

The gene calls are TRBV10-3 and TRBJ1-6; 7 positions agree with TRBD1. Germline CDR1 is ENHRY and CDR2 is SYGVKD. With 3 bases clipped from V and 7 bases from J, the junction kept 6 bases outside the gene matches. The CDR3 has 15 residues. The CDR3 loop is CAISDAGGINSPLHF. The CDR3 DNA reads as TGTGCCATCAGTGATGCAGGGGGAATCAATTCACCCCTCCACTTT.

The chain is built from TRBV29-1 and TRBJ1-4; D call uncertain. Per the germline V gene, CDR1 is SQVTM and CDR2 is ANQGSEA. The CDR3 extends over 12 amino acids. The CDR3 coding sequence is TGCAACGCCGGCGCGGCGAGTGAAAAACTGTTTTTT. Protein product: CNAGAASEKLFF.

In this sample, this clonotype turned up once. The J gene is TRBJ1-2, the V gene TRBV7-9, with 11 bases identical to TRBD1. Trimming cost V 3 bases and J 1 base; bases outside gene matches: 1. Germline CDR1 reads SEHNR; CDR2 reads FQNEAQ (reference sequence). This CDR3 comprises 15 residues. CDR3 sequence reads: CASSFGTGGNYGYTF. CDR3 in DNA: TGTGCCAGCAGCTTCGGGACAGGGGGTAACTATGGCTACACCTTC.

This chain joins TRBV15 and TRBJ2-2; 10 nucleotides agree with TRBD1. The junction had 5 bases not matched to a gene; V was cut back by 6 bases and J by 7 bases. There are 14 residues in the CDR3. Germline V CDR1 and CDR2: LNHNV, YYDKDF (reference sequence). As DNA, the CDR3 is TGTGCCACCAGAGGGGACAGGGGTAACGGGGAGCTGTTTTTT. This sequence encodes CATRGDRGNGELFF.

V and J are TRBV7-6 and TRBJ2-7, with 8 positions matching TRBD2. Losses at the gene ends were 5 bases for V and 3 bases for J; bases not matched to a gene: 3. The CDR3 extends over 13 amino acids. Germline lookup yields CDR1 SGHVS and CDR2 FNYEAQ. The CDR3 region has the DNA TGTGCCAGCAGCACACTAGCGGACTACGAGCAGTACTTC. Its protein is CASSTLADYEQYF. Filled out from reference TRBV7-6 and TRBJ2-7, the complete variable domain reads GAGVSQSPRYKVTKRGQDVALRCDPISGHVSLYWYRQALGQGPEFLTYFNYEAQQDKSGLPNDRFSAERPEGSISTLTIQRTEQRDSAMYRCASSTLADYEQYFGPGTRLTVT.

The chain recombines TRBV24-1 with TRBJ2-7; a weak D match, TRBD1 (5 bases). CDR3 length equals 13 residues. CDR1 KGHDR and CDR2 SFDVKD come from the germline V gene. Between the trimmed V and J ends, which lost 3 bases and 3 bases, there was a span of 8 bases. The CDR3 spells CATSDTGNYEQYF. CDR3 sequence (DNA): TGTGCCACCAGTGATACAGGTAACTACGAGCAGTACTTC.

The chain uses TRBV10-3 and TRBJ2-1; D is unclear. The CDR3 contains 12 residues. Germline V gene sequence: CDR1 ENHRY, CDR2 SYGVKD. V lost 7 bases, J lost 0 bases, and 4 bases lay in between. Here the CDR3 DNA reads TGTGCCATCAAGGGCTCCTACAATGAGCAGTTCTTC. Protein product: CAIKGSYNEQFF.

This clonotype appeared a few times. The rearrangement uses TRBV15 and TRBJ2-3; TRBD2 matches 8 bases. CDR3 length: 15 residues. V was pared by 0 bases and J by 4 bases, with 3 bases of the junction left unmatched. Germline V gives CDR1 LNHNV, CDR2 YYDKDF (reference sequence). CDR3 bases: TGTGCCACCAGCAGAGATAGCGGGGCCTCAGATACGCAGTATTTT. This codes for CATSRDSGASDTQYF.

Only a few counts were recorded for this clonotype. The rearrangement uses TRBV7-9 and TRBJ2-7; D call uncertain. Germline V lookup: CDR1 SEHNR, CDR2 FQNEAQ (reference sequence). The germline V and J ends were trimmed by 3 bases and 4 bases, with 4 bases remaining between them. This CDR3 has 11 amino acids. The CDR3 protein is CASSFMYEQYF. The DNA for the CDR3 is TGTGCCAGCAGCTTTATGTACGAGCAGTACTTC.

The rearrangement links TRBV20-1 to TRBJ1-5; 8 nucleotides line up with TRBD1. J lost 0 bases, V lost 6 bases, and 13 bases had no gene match. The germline V gene has CDR1 DFQATT and CDR2 SNEGSKA (reference sequence). The CDR3 is 17 residues long. CDR3 sequence (DNA): TGCAGTGCCAGGGGGCAGGGGGTTTGGGGTAGCAATCAGCCCCAGCATTTT. Translated: CSARGQGVWGSNQPQHF.